The source of this TCR beta chain is a study of cytomegalovirus exposure and HLA in healthy donors. Overall study context: Drawn from HLA-typed donors, 80 million to 95 million unique TCRs were held in an early data release. Study-wide points: A likely sequencing artifact accounted for one observed cluster of highly shared sequence variants. Most CMV-associated TCR beta chains were later found to appear HLA-restricted.

Comment on this clone: Its target is unknown. A junction end diverges from the germline sequence, so it may reflect a read error.

PCR used 60 Vbeta primers and 13 Jbeta primers. Repertoires were generated with immunoSEQ multiplex PCR, while TCRdb's copy carries only in-frame clones and drops some. In the table there are hundreds of thousands of clones, 60% to 85% of which are singletons. Germline assignment: CDR1 SEHNR and CDR2 FQNEAQ (reference sequence). This CDR3 spans 15 amino acids. This clonotype was sampled from a man aged 35 to 55 in good health and CMV-seronegative. This chain joins TRBV7-9 and TRBJ2-1; 8 positions agree with TRBD1. Sequenced: PBMCs. CDR3 amino acids: CSSSLPGQARREQFF. The CDR3 DNA reads as TGTTCCAGCAGCTTACCGGGACAGGCCCGACGGGAGCAGTTCTTC.